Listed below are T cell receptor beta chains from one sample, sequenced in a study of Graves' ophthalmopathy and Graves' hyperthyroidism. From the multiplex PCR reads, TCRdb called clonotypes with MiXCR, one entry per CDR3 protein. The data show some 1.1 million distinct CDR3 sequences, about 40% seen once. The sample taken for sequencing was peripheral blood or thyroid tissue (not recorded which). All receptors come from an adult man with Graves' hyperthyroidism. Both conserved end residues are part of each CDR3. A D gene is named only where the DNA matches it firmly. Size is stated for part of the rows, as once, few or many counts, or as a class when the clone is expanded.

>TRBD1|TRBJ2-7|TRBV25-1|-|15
TGTGCCAGCAGCTTCCCAGCAGGGGGACAGCCCCAGCAGTACTTC
CASSFPAGGQPQQYF
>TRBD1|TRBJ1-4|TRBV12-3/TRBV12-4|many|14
TGTGCCAGCACCGGAGGACAGGGATGGGAAAAACTGTTTTTT
CASTGGQGWEKLFF
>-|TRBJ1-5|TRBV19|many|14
TGTGCCAGTAATCCTCGAGGAGGAAATCAGCCCCAGCATTTT
CASNPRGGNQPQHF
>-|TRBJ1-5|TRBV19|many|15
TGTGCCAGTAGTGTACGGACAGATAGCAATCAGCCCCAGCATTTT
CASSVRTDSNQPQHF
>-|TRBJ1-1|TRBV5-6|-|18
TGTGCCAGCAGCTTGGGGATCATCCGGGGGCGGGTCGGCACTGAAGCTTTCTTT
CASSLGIIRGRVGTEAFF
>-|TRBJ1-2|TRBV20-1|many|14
TGCAGTGCCCCAAACAAGGACTGGGACTATGGCTACACCTTC
CSAPNKDWDYGYTF
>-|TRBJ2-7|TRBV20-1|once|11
TGCAGTGCTAGATCTACCCCGGGACAGTACTTC
CSARSTPGQYF
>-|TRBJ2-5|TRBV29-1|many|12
TGCAGCGTTGAAGAGGGTGGCGAGACCCAGTACTTC
CSVEEGGETQYF
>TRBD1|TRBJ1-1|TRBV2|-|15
TGTGCCAGCCTCAAGGGGACAGGGGATATCACTGAAGCTTTCTTT
CASLKGTGDITEAFF
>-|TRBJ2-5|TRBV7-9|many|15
TGTGCCAGCAGCCCCAGGACCCATATCCAAGAGACCCAGTACTTC
CASSPRTHIQETQYF
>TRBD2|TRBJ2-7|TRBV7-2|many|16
TGTGCCAGCAGCCCCAGTGGGAGCGGGAGGCTTGGCGAGCAGTACTTC
CASSPSGSGRLGEQYF
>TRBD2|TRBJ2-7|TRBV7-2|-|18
TGTGCCAGCAGCACCGACTTCTCGCGGGGGGGGGACTCCTACGAGCAGTACTTC
CASSTDFSRGGDSYEQYF
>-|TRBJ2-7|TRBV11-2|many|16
TGTGCCAGCAGCTTAGTGACTAGACAGGGCGGCTACGAGCAGTACTTC
CASSLVTRQGGYEQYF
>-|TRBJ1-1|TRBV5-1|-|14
TGCGCCAGCAGCGGAGGGACGGCGGGGACTGAAGCTTTCTTT
CASSGGTAGTEAFF
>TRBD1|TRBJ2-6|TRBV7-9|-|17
TGTGCCAGCAGAGATTCGGGACAGGGGAATGGGGCCAACGTCCTGACTTTC
CASRDSGQGNGANVLTF
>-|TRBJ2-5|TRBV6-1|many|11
TGTGCCAGCAGCGCGGAAAAGACCCAGTACTTC
CASSAEKTQYF
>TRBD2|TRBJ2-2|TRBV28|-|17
TGTGCCAGCGCAGATGCCGGACTAGCGGGATATTTCGGGGAGCTGTTTTTT
CASADAGLAGYFGELFF
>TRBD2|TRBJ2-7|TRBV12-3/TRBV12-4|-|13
TGTGCCAGCAGCGACCGGGGGGGGTACGAGCAGTACTTC
CASSDRGGYEQYF
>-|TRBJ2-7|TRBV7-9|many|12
TGTGCCAGCAGCTTAGAGGATATCGAGCAGTACTTC
CASSLEDIEQYF
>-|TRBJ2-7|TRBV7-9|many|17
TGTGCCAGCAGCCCACCCCCGACGGACAGAGTAACCTACGAGCAGTACTTC
CASSPPPTDRVTYEQYF
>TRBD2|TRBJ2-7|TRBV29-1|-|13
TGCAGCGTTATCGACGGGACTACCTACGAGCAGTACTTC
CSVIDGTTYEQYF
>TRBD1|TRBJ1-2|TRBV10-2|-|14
TGCGCCAGCAGCTTACAGGGGGCGATCAATGGCTACACCTTC
CASSLQGAINGYTF
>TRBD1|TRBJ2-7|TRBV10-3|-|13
TGTGCCATCAGCGGGGGACAGGGCGGCGAGCAGTACTTC
CAISGGQGGEQYF
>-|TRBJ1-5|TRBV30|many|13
TGTGCCTGGACCGGGGGGGGCAATCAGCCCCAGCATTTT
CAWTGGGNQPQHF
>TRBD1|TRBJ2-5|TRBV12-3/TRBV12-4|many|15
TGTGCCAGCAGTGGTGACAGGGGGCACAGGGAGACCCAGTACTTC
CASSGDRGHRETQYF
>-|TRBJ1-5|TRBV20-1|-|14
TGCAGTGCCCCTGGGGGGGCGAGCAATCAGCCCCAGCATTTT
CSAPGGASNQPQHF
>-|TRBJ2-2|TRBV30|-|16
TGTGCCTGGAGTGTAACGTGGGGATTGGTCACCGGGGAGCTGTTTTTT
CAWSVTWGLVTGELFF